This record covers a single T cell receptor (beta chain). The protocol was immunoSEQ multiplex PCR, while the TCRdb copy is restricted to in-frame clones and leaves out a portion. Among more than 300,000 clones listed, around nine tenths were seen once. V gave up 1 base and J gave up 7 bases, with 14 bases separating them. Germline V gives CDR1 SGHRS, CDR2 YFSETQ. The CDR3 is made up of 15 amino acids. Cohorts were assigned according to the clinical history that participants reported. Exposed participants came across a COVID-19 case within 2 weeks before study entry. This record belongs to a study of blood T cell repertoires in COVID-19. Study background: The cDNA or gDNA used as material had been derived from T cells, B-cell-depleted T cells, or PBMCs.

The TCR was taken from a woman aged 25 to 39 who had been exposed to COVID-19. The sequencing sample was made of PBMCs or T cells enriched from blood (not recorded which). The rearrangement uses TRBV5-1 and TRBJ2-2, with D perhaps TRBD2 (5 bases). The CDR3 sequence is CASSLSGEISGELFF. CDR3 coding DNA: TGCGCCAGCAGCTTGTCCGGGGAAATAAGCGGGGAGCTGTTTTTT.